These T cell receptor beta chains were read from a single sample in a study of blood T cell repertoires in COVID-19. TCRdb's table, derived via immunoSEQ multiplex PCR, lists solely in-frame clones and lacks some. The sample comprises more than 55,000 clones, about 91% of which are singletons, and over 5% rests with the top ten. Sequencing was carried out using peripheral blood. The source of these receptors is a woman between 65 and 79 years old with acute or convalescent COVID-19. The CDR3 runs from the conserved cysteine through the conserved F or W. The D gene is left open where the match is weak. The size of a clone is reported for some rows only, either as once, few or many, or as a class for expanded clones.

V gene: TRBV19
D gene: TRBD2
J gene: TRBJ2-1
clone size: .
CDR3 protein: CASSVQASGLPNEQFF
CDR3 DNA: TGTGCCAGTAGTGTTCAGGCTAGCGGACTCCCCAATGAGCAGTTCTTC

V gene: TRBV19
D gene: .
J gene: TRBJ1-1
clone size: .
CDR3 protein: CASTRAGRGTEAFF
CDR3 DNA: TGTGCCAGTACTCGGGCAGGGAGGGGAACTGAAGCTTTCTTT

V gene: TRBV28
D gene: .
J gene: TRBJ1-5
clone size: .
CDR3 protein: CASSFDISPNQPQHF
CDR3 DNA: TGTGCCAGCAGTTTTGACATTTCGCCCAATCAGCCCCAGCATTTT

V gene: TRBV5-5
D gene: .
J gene: TRBJ1-1
clone size: .
CDR3 protein: CASSLLVETEAFF
CDR3 DNA: TGTGCCAGCAGCTTGTTGGTTGAGACTGAAGCTTTCTTT

V gene: TRBV4-1
D gene: .
J gene: TRBJ1-2
clone size: few
CDR3 protein: CASSYRQEWNDYGYTF
CDR3 DNA: TGCGCCAGCAGCTACCGACAGGAGTGGAATGACTATGGCTACACCTTC

V gene: TRBV6-5
D gene: .
J gene: TRBJ1-1
clone size: .
CDR3 protein: CASSPSTGPYTEAFF
CDR3 DNA: TGTGCCAGCAGTCCTTCGACAGGCCCCTACACTGAAGCTTTCTTT

V gene: TRBV7-2
D gene: .
J gene: TRBJ2-1
clone size: .
CDR3 protein: CASSLSLAYNEQFF
CDR3 DNA: TGTGCCAGCAGCTTATCGTTAGCGTACAATGAGCAGTTCTTC

V gene: TRBV5-1
D gene: .
J gene: TRBJ2-2
clone size: .
CDR3 protein: CASSFEASTGELFF
CDR3 DNA: TGCGCCAGCAGCTTCGAAGCGAGCACCGGGGAGCTGTTTTTT

V gene: TRBV19
D gene: .
J gene: TRBJ1-5
clone size: .
CDR3 protein: CASSIFRGNQPQHF
CDR3 DNA: TGTGCCAGTAGTATTTTCAGGGGTAATCAGCCCCAGCATTTT

V gene: TRBV6-1
D gene: TRBD1
J gene: TRBJ2-1
clone size: .
CDR3 protein: CASSHTGGSYNEQFF
CDR3 DNA: TGTGCCAGCAGCCACACAGGGGGGTCCTACAATGAGCAGTTCTTC

V gene: TRBV10-3
D gene: TRBD2
J gene: TRBJ2-5
clone size: .
CDR3 protein: CASMASGGPFGETQYF
CDR3 DNA: TGTGCCTCCATGGCTAGCGGGGGGCCCTTCGGGGAGACCCAGTACTTC

V gene: TRBV10-3
D gene: .
J gene: TRBJ1-1
clone size: .
CDR3 protein: CAINSQNTEAFF
CDR3 DNA: TGTGCCATCAACAGCCAGAACACTGAAGCTTTCTTT

V gene: TRBV4-1
D gene: TRBD1
J gene: TRBJ2-6
clone size: .
CDR3 protein: CASSQTDRAGANVLTF
CDR3 DNA: TGCGCCAGCAGCCAAACTGACAGGGCTGGGGCCAACGTCCTGACTTTC

V gene: TRBV3-1/TRBV3-2
D gene: TRBD1
J gene: TRBJ1-2
clone size: .
CDR3 protein: CASSLQDRVKGYTF
CDR3 DNA: TGTGCCAGCAGCCTCCAGGACAGGGTTAAAGGCTACACCTTC

V gene: TRBV28
D gene: .
J gene: TRBJ1-5
clone size: .
CDR3 protein: CASTRVVGLRQPQHF
CDR3 DNA: TGTGCCAGCACCCGGGTCGTTGGTTTACGTCAGCCCCAGCATTTT

V gene: TRBV28
D gene: .
J gene: TRBJ1-4
clone size: .
CDR3 protein: CASSLPSGVNEKLFF
CDR3 DNA: TGTGCCAGCAGTTTACCCTCAGGGGTTAATGAAAAACTGTTTTTT

V gene: TRBV27
D gene: TRBD1
J gene: TRBJ2-7
clone size: .
CDR3 protein: CASSLGFRGSSYEQYF
CDR3 DNA: TGTGCCAGCAGTTTGGGCTTCAGGGGGAGCTCCTACGAGCAGTACTTC

V gene: TRBV21-1
D gene: .
J gene: TRBJ1-2
clone size: .
CDR3 protein: CASSTSAWSGYTF
CDR3 DNA: TGTGCCAGCAGCACGTCCGCCTGGAGTGGCTACACCTTC

V gene: TRBV28
D gene: TRBD1
J gene: TRBJ2-7
clone size: .
CDR3 protein: CASSYTGTGGYEQYF
CDR3 DNA: TGTGCCAGCAGTTATACCGGGACAGGGGGTTACGAGCAGTACTTC

V gene: TRBV30
D gene: TRBD2
J gene: TRBJ2-7
clone size: .
CDR3 protein: CAWSALAGPYEQYF
CDR3 DNA: TGTGCCTGGAGTGCCCTAGCGGGGCCCTACGAGCAGTACTTC

V gene: TRBV11-1
D gene: TRBD1
J gene: TRBJ1-1
clone size: once
CDR3 protein: CASSLAGPGQGVNTEAFF
CDR3 DNA: TGTGCCAGCAGCTTAGCGGGCCCGGGACAGGGGGTGAACACTGAAGCTTTCTTT

V gene: TRBV30
D gene: TRBD1
J gene: TRBJ2-5
clone size: .
CDR3 protein: CAWGQGQETQYF
CDR3 DNA: TGTGCCTGGGGACAGGGGCAAGAGACCCAGTACTTC

V gene: TRBV6-6
D gene: .
J gene: TRBJ2-7
clone size: .
CDR3 protein: CASSWTAPSYEQYF
CDR3 DNA: TGTGCCAGCAGTTGGACAGCTCCCTCCTACGAGCAGTACTTC

V gene: TRBV12-5
D gene: .
J gene: TRBJ1-2
clone size: .
CDR3 protein: CASGFPESYGYTF
CDR3 DNA: TGTGCTAGTGGTTTCCCTGAGAGTTATGGCTACACCTTC

V gene: TRBV7-2
D gene: TRBD1
J gene: TRBJ1-2
clone size: .
CDR3 protein: CASSGPTGFDYGYTF
CDR3 DNA: TGTGCCAGCAGCGGCCCGACAGGGTTTGACTATGGCTACACCTTC

V gene: TRBV7-9
D gene: .
J gene: TRBJ2-7
clone size: .
CDR3 protein: CASSLLLGLEQYF
CDR3 DNA: TGTGCCAGCAGCCTCCTACTGGGGCTCGAGCAGTACTTC

V gene: TRBV6-2/TRBV6-3
D gene: .
J gene: TRBJ2-3
clone size: .
CDR3 protein: CASSPLWGGDTQYF
CDR3 DNA: TGTGCCAGCAGCCCCCTATGGGGAGGAGATACGCAGTATTTT

V gene: TRBV18
D gene: TRBD2
J gene: TRBJ2-2
clone size: .
CDR3 protein: CASSPAAIAGRPGELFF
CDR3 DNA: TGTGCCAGCTCACCGGCGGCGATAGCGGGACGCCCCGGGGAGCTGTTTTTT

V gene: TRBV7-8
D gene: TRBD1
J gene: TRBJ1-1
clone size: once
CDR3 protein: CASRLQGAGTEAFF
CDR3 DNA: TGTGCCAGCAGATTACAGGGGGCAGGGACTGAAGCTTTCTTT

V gene: TRBV11-1
D gene: .
J gene: TRBJ1-1
clone size: .
CDR3 protein: CASSLNEEAFF
CDR3 DNA: TGTGCCAGCAGCTTAAACGAGGAAGCTTTCTTT

V gene: TRBV6-1
D gene: TRBD1
J gene: TRBJ1-1
clone size: .
CDR3 protein: CASRPGQGGNTEAFF
CDR3 DNA: TGTGCCAGCAGACCCGGACAGGGTGGGAACACTGAAGCTTTCTTT

V gene: TRBV19
D gene: TRBD1
J gene: TRBJ1-5
clone size: .
CDR3 protein: CASSIRDRVIGNQPQHF
CDR3 DNA: TGTGCCAGTAGTATCCGGGACAGGGTAATTGGCAATCAGCCCCAGCATTTT

V gene: TRBV28
D gene: TRBD1
J gene: TRBJ1-4
clone size: .
CDR3 protein: CASSWDRGETNEKLFF
CDR3 DNA: TGTGCCAGCAGTTGGGACAGGGGAGAGACTAATGAAAAACTGTTTTTT

V gene: TRBV5-1
D gene: TRBD1
J gene: TRBJ1-2
clone size: .
CDR3 protein: CASSATGGSYGYTF
CDR3 DNA: TGCGCCAGCAGCGCGACAGGGGGGAGCTATGGCTACACCTTC

V gene: TRBV3-1/TRBV3-2
D gene: TRBD2
J gene: TRBJ2-1
clone size: .
CDR3 protein: CASSLGLGSYNEQFF
CDR3 DNA: TGTGCCAGCAGCCTTGGACTAGGGTCCTACAATGAGCAGTTCTTC

V gene: TRBV18
D gene: .
J gene: TRBJ1-1
clone size: few
CDR3 protein: CASSRAGQTEAFF
CDR3 DNA: TGTGCCAGCTCACGGGCAGGGCAGACTGAAGCTTTCTTT

V gene: TRBV30
D gene: TRBD1
J gene: TRBJ1-1
clone size: .
CDR3 protein: CAWSQGGRGTEAFF
CDR3 DNA: TGTGCCTGGAGTCAAGGGGGCAGGGGCACTGAAGCTTTCTTT

V gene: TRBV29-1
D gene: TRBD1
J gene: TRBJ1-1
clone size: .
CDR3 protein: CSVNRGGKNTEAFF
CDR3 DNA: TGCAGCGTAAACAGGGGGGGGAAGAACACTGAAGCTTTCTTT

V gene: TRBV24-1
D gene: TRBD1
J gene: TRBJ2-3
clone size: once
CDR3 protein: CATKGASTDTQYF
CDR3 DNA: TGTGCCACCAAGGGGGCTAGCACAGATACGCAGTATTTT

V gene: TRBV2
D gene: .
J gene: TRBJ1-5
clone size: .
CDR3 protein: CASSDFLRGNQPQHF
CDR3 DNA: TGTGCCAGCAGTGATTTCCTTCGGGGCAATCAGCCCCAGCATTTT

V gene: TRBV4-3
D gene: .
J gene: TRBJ1-5
clone size: .
CDR3 protein: CASSQARAGHQPQHF
CDR3 DNA: TGCGCCAGCAGCCAAGCCAGGGCAGGACATCAGCCCCAGCATTTT

V gene: TRBV7-9
D gene: TRBD1
J gene: TRBJ1-2
clone size: .
CDR3 protein: CASSPARGRDYGYTF
CDR3 DNA: TGTGCCAGCAGCCCAGCAAGGGGGCGCGACTATGGCTACACCTTC

V gene: TRBV10-3
D gene: TRBD2
J gene: TRBJ2-1
clone size: once
CDR3 protein: CAISETSGRSGEQFF
CDR3 DNA: TGTGCCATCAGTGAAACTAGCGGGAGATCAGGTGAGCAGTTCTTC

V gene: TRBV2
D gene: .
J gene: TRBJ2-7
clone size: .
CDR3 protein: CASSDRGGGLNEQYF
CDR3 DNA: TGTGCCAGCAGTGATAGGGGGGGCGGGTTAAACGAGCAGTACTTC

V gene: TRBV6-6
D gene: .
J gene: TRBJ1-5
clone size: .
CDR3 protein: CASTTARLQPQHF
CDR3 DNA: TGTGCCAGCACGACAGCTAGGCTTCAGCCCCAGCATTTT

V gene: TRBV10-3
D gene: .
J gene: TRBJ1-5
clone size: .
CDR3 protein: CAISELGSQPQHF
CDR3 DNA: TGTGCCATCAGTGAGCTAGGGAGTCAGCCCCAGCATTTT

V gene: TRBV12-3/TRBV12-4
D gene: .
J gene: TRBJ1-1
clone size: .
CDR3 protein: CAEGNMNTEAFF
CDR3 DNA: TGTGCCGAGGGCAACATGAACACTGAAGCTTTCTTT

V gene: TRBV4-1
D gene: .
J gene: TRBJ1-5
clone size: once
CDR3 protein: CASSPSRTASNQPQHF
CDR3 DNA: TGCGCCAGCAGCCCCTCCCGGACAGCTAGCAATCAGCCCCAGCATTTT

V gene: TRBV3-1/TRBV3-2
D gene: TRBD1
J gene: TRBJ1-2
clone size: .
CDR3 protein: CASSQNGQGAQGYTF
CDR3 DNA: TGTGCCAGCAGCCAAAATGGGCAGGGGGCGCAAGGCTACACCTTC

V gene: TRBV5-6
D gene: .
J gene: TRBJ2-7
clone size: .
CDR3 protein: CASSFSRRDEQYF
CDR3 DNA: TGTGCCAGCAGCTTTAGTAGGAGAGATGAGCAGTACTTC

V gene: TRBV7-6
D gene: TRBD1
J gene: TRBJ2-7
clone size: .
CDR3 protein: CASSNRMTGPYEQYF
CDR3 DNA: TGTGCCAGCAGCAATAGGATGACAGGGCCCTACGAGCAGTACTTC

V gene: TRBV7-3
D gene: .
J gene: TRBJ2-7
clone size: once
CDR3 protein: CASSLIKAGRYEQYF
CDR3 DNA: TGTGCCAGCAGCTTAATTAAAGCGGGCCGATACGAGCAGTACTTC

V gene: TRBV12-3/TRBV12-4
D gene: .
J gene: TRBJ1-1
clone size: once
CDR3 protein: CASSFSLIEAFF
CDR3 DNA: TGTGCCAGCAGTTTTTCACTGATTGAAGCTTTCTTT

V gene: TRBV12-3/TRBV12-4
D gene: TRBD2
J gene: TRBJ2-3
clone size: once
CDR3 protein: CASRGDYRQYF
CDR3 DNA: TGTGCCAGCCGTGGGGACTACCGGCAGTATTTT

V gene: TRBV28
D gene: TRBD1
J gene: TRBJ1-2
clone size: .
CDR3 protein: CASSHGQDSYGYTF
CDR3 DNA: TGTGCCAGCAGTCACGGACAGGACTCCTATGGCTACACCTTC